This T cell receptor (beta chain) was profiled in a study of cytomegalovirus exposure and HLA in healthy donors. The germline V gene has CDR1 SNHLY and CDR2 FYNNEI. The CDR3 is 12 residues long. The V end lost 3 bases, the J end lost 12 bases, and 15 bases lay between the germline ends. TCRdb's table, derived via immunoSEQ multiplex PCR, lists solely in-frame clones and lacks some. The sample has hundreds of thousands of clones; approximately 83% are singletons. This clonotype was sampled from a woman aged 25 to 39 in good health and CMV-seropositive. The sample consisted of PBMCs. The chain carries TRBV2 and TRBJ2-7; D is perhaps TRBD2 (7 bases). DNA for the CDR3: TGTGCCAGCAGTGAGATACCGGGGGGCGGGTACTTC. It yields the protein CASSEIPGGGYF. The whole variable domain, remainder taken from reference TRBV2 and TRBJ2-7, is EPEVTQTPSHQVTQMGQEVILRCVPISNHLYFYWYRQILGQKVEFLVSFYNNEISEKSEIFDDQFSVERPDGSNFTLKIRSTKLEDSAMYFCASSEIPGGGYFGPGTRLTVT.